Described below is a single TCR beta chain sequence and its context. Its antigen is undetermined. Trimming removed 7 bases from V and 3 bases from J, with 24 bases in between. Germline CDR1 reads LNHDA; CDR2 reads SQIVND (reference sequence). CDR3 size: 17 residues. The data stem from a study of T cell responses to AZD1222 COVID-19 vaccine. Study results and limitations: Spike-specific TCR breadth rose after two AZD1222 doses, and depth rose as well. Within unmutated variant regions lay the reported targets of nearly half of spike-specific TCRs.

The table came from immunoSEQ multiplex PCR; TCRdb's copy has only in-frame clones and leaves some out. The table lists 130,000 or so clones, around 84% of them singletons. The chain uses TRBV19 and TRBJ1-2; possible D gene TRBD1, 5 bases. This clonotype originated in an adult who received the AZD1222 COVID-19 vaccine. This sample comprised peripheral blood, obtained 28 days after the second AZD1222 dose. CDR3 nucleotide sequence: TGTGCCAGTAAAAATAGCGCGGGGGGAACCCCATACTATGGCTACACCTTC. It translates to CASKNSAGGTPYYGYTF.